A single sample is the source of the 12 T cell receptor beta chains below, sequenced in a study of T cells in Graves' hyperthyroidism and ophthalmopathy. Regions amplified from RNA transcripts were the TCR beta CDR3 regions. When the TCR CDR3 underwent first-round RT-PCR, the HTBI primer set was used. TCRdb analysed the multiplex PCR reads with MiXCR anew, one entry per CDR3 protein. The sample gives about 400,000 distinct CDR3 sequences, roughly 15% of which show up once; about 19% is in the top ten. What was sequenced was blood. The receptors stem from a woman aged 25 to 39 with Graves' ophthalmopathy.

The rearrangement links TRBV6-1 to TRBJ1-6, with a tentative D call TRBD1 (5 bases). Germline CDR1 MNHNS, CDR2 SASEGT. Between the trimmed V and J ends, which lost 6 bases and 6 bases, there was a span of 12 bases. The CDR3 is 14 amino acids. CDR3 in amino acids: CASSPAGGNSPLHF. The CDR3 nucleotides read TGTGCCAGCAGCCCTGCGGGGGGTAATTCACCCCTCCACTTT.

This clonotype was recorded many times. The gene calls are TRBV11-3 and TRBJ1-2, with 7 bases lining up with TRBD1. This CDR3 spans 15 amino acids. Trimming removed 0 bases from V and 3 bases from J; junction bases left unmatched: 4. Germline V gene lookup returns CDR1 SGHNT and CDR2 YENEEA. The CDR3 DNA reads TGTGCCAGCAGCTTAGACCGAGGGGGCCACTATGGCTACACCTTC. Translating gives CASSLDRGGHYGYTF.

This clonotype was observed many times. The chain joins TRBV7-8 to TRBJ2-1, with unresolved D. Trimming cost V 3 bases and J 2 bases, with 8 bases left between them. Germline V gene sequence: CDR1 SGHVS, CDR2 FQNEAQ. This CDR3 is built from 14 residues. This CDR3 is CASSFSRAYNEQFF. The CDR3 DNA reads TGTGCCAGCAGCTTTAGTAGAGCCTACAATGAGCAGTTCTTC.

As for this clonotype: A much more abundant neighbour one base away suggests this may be a read error. V usage is TRBV20-1 and J usage is TRBJ2-3, with 8 bases aligning to TRBD1. Germline V gives CDR1 DFQATT, CDR2 SNEGSKA (reference sequence). The CDR3 sequence is 15 residues long. With V trimmed by 5 bases and J by 2 bases, 9 bases remained unmatched. This CDR3 is CSASSGGLNTDTQYF. The CDR3 region has the DNA TGCAGTGCTTCCTCAGGGGGCCTTAACACAGATACGCAGTATTTT.

This clonotype appeared many times. V usage is TRBV5-6 and J usage is TRBJ1-5, with D maybe TRBD1 (5 bases). Trimming took off 0 bases at V and 6 bases at J, with 13 bases between the two ends. CDR1 is SGHDT, CDR2 YYEEEE, per germline. The CDR3 spans 15 residues. CDR3 coding DNA: TGTGCCAGCAGCTTGGAGGGTGGGGGTTTTCAGCCCCAGCATTTT. Translating gives CASSLEGGGFQPQHF.

The table lists this clonotype with a few counts. The chain has TRBV19 and TRBJ2-1; the match to TRBD1 covers 9 bases. The CDR3 is made up of 15 amino acids. V lost 5 bases, J lost 6 bases, and 8 bases stayed unmatched. Germline V CDR1 and CDR2: LNHDA, SQIVND (reference sequence). This chain's CDR3 is CASSSWTGALNEQFF. The CDR3 DNA reads TGTGCCAGTAGTTCCTGGACAGGGGCACTCAATGAGCAGTTCTTC.

The chain has TRBV15 and TRBJ2-5; TRBD2 agrees at 11 bases. The germline V gene has CDR1 LNHNV and CDR2 YYDKDF (reference sequence). The CDR3 runs 16 residues. Germline trimming cut 0 bases from V and 3 bases from J; bases unmatched to any gene: 3. This CDR3 reads CATSRDRLAGKETQYF. The CDR3 DNA follows: TGTGCCACCAGCAGAGATCGACTAGCGGGGAAAGAGACCCAGTACTTC. Drawing the rest from reference TRBV15 and TRBJ2-5, the complete variable domain is DAMVIQNPRYQVTQFGKPVTLSCSQTLNHNVMYWYQQKSSQAPKLLFHYYDKDFNNEADTPDNFQSRRPNTSFCFLDIRSPGLGDTAMYLCATSRDRLAGKETQYFGPGTRLLVL.

This clonotype came up many times. The chain employs TRBV27 and TRBJ1-2, with 9 nucleotides matching TRBD1. Germline loops: CDR1 MNHEY, CDR2 SMNVEV (reference sequence). Unmatched junction bases numbered 4, after V lost 4 bases and J lost 4 bases. This CDR3 region has 14 residues. CDR3 sequence: CASSWTGALYGYTF. As DNA, the CDR3 is TGTGCCAGCAGTTGGACAGGGGCCCTCTATGGCTACACCTTC.

This clonotype was picked up a small number of times. This chain links TRBV20-1 with TRBJ1-5; 7 bases map to TRBD1. Looked up from germline, CDR1 is DFQATT and CDR2 is SNEGSKA (reference sequence). The V gene end was trimmed by 0 bases and the J gene end by 5 bases; junction bases not matched to a gene: 10. The CDR3 length is 16 residues. As DNA, the CDR3 is TGCAGTGCTAGAGATGCCGAGGGGGCAAGGGATCAGCCCCAGCATTTT. Translation: CSARDAEGARDQPQHF.

This clonotype has a count of ten or more. The rearrangement joins TRBV12-3 or TRBV12-4 to TRBJ1-1; the D gene is possibly TRBD1 (6 bases). V lost 5 bases to trimming and J lost 0 bases, with 13 bases between them. The CDR3 runs to 15 residues. The CDR3 here is CASSPYREMNTEAFF. The CDR3 DNA sequence: TGTGCCAGCAGTCCATACAGGGAAATGAACACTGAAGCTTTCTTT.

This clonotype was detected a few times. The rearrangement links TRBV7-9 to TRBJ1-2; a weak D match, TRBD1 (6 bases). CDR1 is SEHNR, CDR2 FQNEAQ, per germline (reference sequence). Trimming cost V 6 bases and J 4 bases, with 12 bases left between them. The CDR3 is 13 residues long. CDR3 sequence: CASSSGAVYGYTF. CDR3 coding DNA: TGTGCCAGCAGTTCGGGGGCTGTCTATGGCTACACCTTC.

This clonotype was counted many times. This chain links TRBV7-9 with TRBJ1-2, with D possibly matching TRBD1 (6 bases). This CDR3 region has 14 residues. V was cut by 3 bases and J by 3 bases, with 11 bases left in between. Germline V gene lookup returns CDR1 SEHNR and CDR2 FQNEAQ (reference sequence). CDR3 in DNA: TGTGCCAGCAGCTTGGACAGACAAGACTATGGCTACACCTTC. Its translation is CASSLDRQDYGYTF.